Listed here are 10 T cell receptor beta chains from one sample, sequenced in a study of regulatory T cells in long-lasting Graves disease (dated by TCRdb to the early 2020s). Read against the paper, the sample's time point label means: newly diagnosed GD, antithyroid drugs for less than 3 months. For both TCR sequencing and RNA sequencing, RNA was extracted from PBMCs using TRIzol. The library was made by multiplex PCR. TCRdb shows the sequencer as Illumina HiSeq 4000. TCR beta libraries were built with iRepertoire HTBI primers and Arm-PCR amplification of CDR3 regions. Through fastp at Q25 and MiXCR, TCRdb rebuilt clones from the public reads, retaining in-frame beta chains. Identical CDR3 protein sequences are pooled into one entry, listed with their most common genes and DNA. The sample records about 620,000 distinct CDR3 sequences, around 17% of which are singletons. The ten most abundant clones make up under 20% of the sample.

This sample also appeared in a second study, on T cells in Graves' hyperthyroidism and ophthalmopathy.

Here the sequenced sample was peripheral blood mononuclear cells (PBMCs), taken at new diagnosis, from a patient treated with antithyroid drugs. All receptors derive from a woman aged 30 to 39 with Graves disease. Donor details come from another sample of the same person, matched by shared clones.

This clonotype was found many times. The rearrangement uses TRBV7-2 and TRBJ2-5; maybe TRBD1 (5 bases). CDR3 length: 14 amino acids. Germline V gene data show CDR1 as SGHTA and CDR2 as FQGNSA. With 1 base removed from V and 5 bases from J, the gap between germline ends came to 11 bases. The CDR3 sequence: CASSLVGVWETQYF. CDR3 in DNA: TGTGCCAGCAGCTTAGTAGGGGTCTGGGAGACCCAGTACTTC.

In this sample, this clonotype turned up a few times. The V call is TRBV4-1, the J call TRBJ2-3; 14 positions agree with TRBD2. V was pared by 5 bases and J by 6 bases, with 10 bases of the junction left unmatched. CDR1 MGHRA and CDR2 YSYEKL come from the germline V gene. The CDR3 spans 17 residues. The CDR3 bases are TGCGCCAGCAGCGCCCCGACTAGCGGGAGGGCCTGGGATACGCAGTATTTT. Residues: CASSAPTSGRAWDTQYF.

This clonotype was observed at least ten times. The chain has TRBV27 and TRBJ1-5; D unclear. Germline assignment: CDR1 MNHEY and CDR2 SMNVEV (reference sequence). The CDR3 is 13 amino acids. V lost 8 bases and J 2 bases, leaving 10 bases between the germline ends. Here the CDR3 DNA reads TGTGCCAGCGGCCTACGGGGCAATCAGCCCCAGCATTTT. Protein sequence: CASGLRGNQPQHF.

V usage is TRBV20-1 and J usage is TRBJ2-1; 12 bases are shared with TRBD2. Germline CDR1 and CDR2: DFQATT and SNEGSKA (reference sequence). J gave up 5 bases and V 1 base, and 9 bases lay outside the gene matches. The CDR3 length is 17 residues. The CDR3 here is CSARASGRALGNNEQFF. CDR3 bases: TGCAGTGCTAGAGCTAGCGGGAGGGCCTTGGGTAACAATGAGCAGTTCTTC.

This clonotype was recorded many times. The V and J genes are TRBV2 and TRBJ1-1, with D hard to call. Trimming removed 4 bases at V and 5 bases at J, with 11 bases between. The CDR3 has 13 amino acids. CDR1 is SNHLY, CDR2 FYNNEI, per germline. CDR3 sequence: CASSAQSITEAFF. The CDR3 coding sequence is TGTGCCAGCAGTGCTCAATCGATAACTGAAGCTTTCTTT.

The table lists this clonotype with a few counts. The CDR3 here is CSARANMGYEQYF. The CDR3 coding sequence is TGCAGTGCTAGAGCTAACATGGGCTACGAGCAGTACTTC. The rearrangement links TRBV20-1 to TRBJ2-7; D gene uncertain. With 1 base removed from V and 3 bases from J, the gap between germline ends came to 10 bases. Germline V lookup: CDR1 DFQATT, CDR2 SNEGSKA (reference sequence). This CDR3 comprises 13 residues.

This clonotype was found a few times. The chain links TRBV5-1 to TRBJ2-1; TRBD2 matches 15 bases. Germline V gene lookup returns CDR1 SGHRS and CDR2 YFSETQ. Germline trimming cut 4 bases from V and 12 bases from J; bases unmatched to any gene: 8. This CDR3 has 15 residues. The CDR3 region is CASSTGLAGGITQFF. Here the CDR3 DNA reads TGCGCCAGCAGCACGGGACTAGCGGGAGGAATCACGCAGTTCTTC.

The chain is built from TRBV9 and TRBJ1-1; D remains ambiguous. The CDR3 has 19 amino acids. Germline V CDR1 and CDR2: SGDLS, YYNGEE. With 0 bases removed from V and 4 bases from J, the gap between germline ends came to 25 bases. The CDR3 here is CASSVESGAPGRRGTEAFF. The CDR3 DNA reads TGTGCCAGCAGCGTAGAGTCGGGAGCACCCGGGCGGCGGGGCACTGAAGCTTTCTTT.

This clonotype was found once. The CDR3 region has the DNA TGTGCCAGTAGTCCAACAGGGACGGTGCAGTATTTT. Protein: CASSPTGTVQYF. This chain joins TRBV19 and TRBJ2-3, with a tentative D call TRBD1 (6 bases). The germline gives CDR1 LNHDA, CDR2 SQIVND (reference sequence). The CDR3 loop spans 12 amino acids. The ends were cut back, 5 bases at V and 11 bases at J, with 14 bases in the middle.

Only a few counts were recorded for this clonotype. The chain couples TRBV18 to TRBJ1-1; 10 positions match TRBD1. The CDR3 consists of 14 residues. Germline V gives CDR1 KGHSH, CDR2 LQKENI. Unmatched junction bases numbered 6, after V lost 6 bases and J lost 5 bases. The CDR3 spells CASSTGTGDTEAFF. Here the CDR3 DNA reads TGTGCCAGCTCGACCGGGACAGGGGATACTGAAGCTTTCTTT.